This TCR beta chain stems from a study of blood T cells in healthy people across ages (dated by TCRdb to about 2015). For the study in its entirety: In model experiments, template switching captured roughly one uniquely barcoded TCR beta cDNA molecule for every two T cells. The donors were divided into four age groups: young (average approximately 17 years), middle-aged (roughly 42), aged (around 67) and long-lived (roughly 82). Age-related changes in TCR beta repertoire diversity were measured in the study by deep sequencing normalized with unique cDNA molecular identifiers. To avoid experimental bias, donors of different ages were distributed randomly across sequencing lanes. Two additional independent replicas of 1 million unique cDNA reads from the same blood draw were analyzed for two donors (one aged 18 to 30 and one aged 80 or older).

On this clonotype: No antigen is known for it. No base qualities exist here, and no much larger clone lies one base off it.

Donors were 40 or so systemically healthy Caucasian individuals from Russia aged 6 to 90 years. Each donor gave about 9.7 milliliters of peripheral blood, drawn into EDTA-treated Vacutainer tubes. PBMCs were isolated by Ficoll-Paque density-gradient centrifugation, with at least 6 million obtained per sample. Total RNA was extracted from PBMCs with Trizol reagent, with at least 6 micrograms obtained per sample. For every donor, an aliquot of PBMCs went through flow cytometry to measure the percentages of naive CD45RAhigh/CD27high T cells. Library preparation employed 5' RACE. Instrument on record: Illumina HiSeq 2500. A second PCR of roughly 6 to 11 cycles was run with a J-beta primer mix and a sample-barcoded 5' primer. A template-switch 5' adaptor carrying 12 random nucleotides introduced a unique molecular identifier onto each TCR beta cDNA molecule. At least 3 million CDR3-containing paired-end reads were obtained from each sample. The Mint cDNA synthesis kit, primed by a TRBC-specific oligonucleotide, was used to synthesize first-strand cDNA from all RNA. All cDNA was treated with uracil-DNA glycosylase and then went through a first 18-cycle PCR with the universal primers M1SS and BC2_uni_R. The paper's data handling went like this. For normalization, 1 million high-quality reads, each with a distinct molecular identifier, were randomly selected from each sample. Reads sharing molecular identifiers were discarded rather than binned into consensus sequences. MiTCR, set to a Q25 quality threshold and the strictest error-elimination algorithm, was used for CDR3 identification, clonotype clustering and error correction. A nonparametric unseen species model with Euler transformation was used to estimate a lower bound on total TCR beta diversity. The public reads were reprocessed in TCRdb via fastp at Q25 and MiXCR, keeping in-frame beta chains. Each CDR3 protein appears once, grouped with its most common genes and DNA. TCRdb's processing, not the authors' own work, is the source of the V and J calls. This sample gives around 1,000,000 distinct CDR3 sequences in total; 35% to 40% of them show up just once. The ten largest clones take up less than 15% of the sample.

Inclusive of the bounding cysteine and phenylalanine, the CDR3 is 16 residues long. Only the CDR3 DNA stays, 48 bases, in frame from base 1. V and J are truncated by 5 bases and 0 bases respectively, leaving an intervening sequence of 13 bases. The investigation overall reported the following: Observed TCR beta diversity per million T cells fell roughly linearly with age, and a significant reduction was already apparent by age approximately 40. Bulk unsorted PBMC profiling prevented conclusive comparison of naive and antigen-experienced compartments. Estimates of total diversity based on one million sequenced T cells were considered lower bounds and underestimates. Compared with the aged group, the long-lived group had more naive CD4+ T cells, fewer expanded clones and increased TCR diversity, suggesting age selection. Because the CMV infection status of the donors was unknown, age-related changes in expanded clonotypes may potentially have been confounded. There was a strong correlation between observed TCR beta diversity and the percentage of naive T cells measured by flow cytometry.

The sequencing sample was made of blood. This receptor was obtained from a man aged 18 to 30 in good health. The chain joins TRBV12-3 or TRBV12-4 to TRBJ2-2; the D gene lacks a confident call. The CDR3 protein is CASSPRGLTNTGELFF. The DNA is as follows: TGTGCCAGCAGTCCCCGTGGGCTTACGAACACCGGGGAGCTGTTTTTT.